This T cell receptor beta chain was obtained from a study of blood T cells in healthy people across ages. Overall study context: Capture by template switching was about one barcoded beta molecule per two T cells.

Isolation of PBMCs gave at least 6.5 million cells per sample. As regards this clonotype: One end of the junction does not line up with germline, which may come from a read error.

A J-beta primer mix and a sample-barcoded 5' primer were used in a second PCR of about 7 to 12 cycles. One entry per CDR3 protein results from TCRdb running MiXCR on the 5' RACE reads. Seen here are approximately 1,700,000 distinct CDR3 sequences, 39% observed once, and the top ten hold 23%. The sample comprised blood. The clonotype originates from a human donor in good health.

Written as DNA, the CDR3 is TGTGCCAGCAGCAACAGGGTTGGGACTAATGAAAACCTGTTTTTT. Translated: CASSNRVGTNENLFF. The gene calls are TRBV7-9 and TRBJ1-4, with D possibly being TRBD1 (6 bases). Germline V lookup: CDR1 SEHNR, CDR2 FQNEAQ (reference sequence). The CDR3 totals 15 residues.